The 13 T cell receptor beta chains listed next were all sequenced from one sample in a study of vaccination and CD4 T cells after COVID-19. The treatment here: roughly 10-day PBMC culture with coronavirus spike peptide pools or control peptides (ViraFEST assay). The Oncomine TCR Beta short-read assay sequenced DNA from cultured CD4+ T cells. From the PCR reads, TCRdb called clonotypes with MiXCR, one entry per CDR3 protein. The profile shows 15,000 to 20,000 distinct CDR3 sequences, over 65% of them singletons. These receptors have no identified antigens. The material sequenced was CD4+ T cells from blood, cultured in vitro. These receptors came from a human donor who had recovered from COVID-19.

The chain is built from TRBV10-3 and TRBJ1-5; 7 nucleotides line up with TRBD1. Germline-derived CDR1 and CDR2 are ENHRY and SYGVKD. The CDR3 consists of 13 residues. Germline trimming cut 11 bases from V and 3 bases from J; bases unmatched to any gene: 7. CDR3 sequence (DNA): TGTGCCGTTGGTAGGGGGCTCAATCAGCCCCAGCATTTT. This sequence encodes CAVGRGLNQPQHF.

The chain carries TRBV2 and TRBJ2-1, with 9 bases that match TRBD2. The V gene end was trimmed by 4 bases and the J gene end by 7 bases; junction bases not matched to a gene: 11. CDR3 length: 16 amino acids. Per the germline V gene, CDR1 is SNHLY and CDR2 is FYNNEI. In DNA, the CDR3 is TGTGCCAGCAGTGGTAGCGGGAGTTTCATCTGGAATGAGCAGTTCTTC. It is translated as CASSGSGSFIWNEQFF. Filled out from reference TRBV2 and TRBJ2-1, the complete variable domain reads EPEVTQTPSHQVTQMGQEVILRCVPISNHLYFYWYRQILGQKVEFLVSFYNNEISEKSEIFDDQFSVERPDGSNFTLKIRSTKLEDSAMYFCASSGSGSFIWNEQFFGPGTRLTVL.

The chain links TRBV20-1 to TRBJ1-5, with 7 positions matching TRBD1. The junction had 4 bases not matched to a gene; V was cut back by 6 bases and J by 2 bases. This CDR3 is built from 13 residues. Per the germline V gene, CDR1 is DFQATT and CDR2 is SNEGSKA (reference sequence). The chain's CDR3 is CSAKTGGNQPQHF. The CDR3 DNA is TGCAGTGCAAAAACAGGGGGCAATCAGCCCCAGCATTTT.

This chain joins TRBV28 and TRBJ2-5, with 13 bases that match TRBD2. This CDR3 has 19 residues. J was trimmed by 5 bases and V by 4 bases; bases with no gene match: 16. Germline loops: CDR1 MDHEN, CDR2 SYDVKM. The DNA of the CDR3 is TGTGCCAGCAGTTATCGGACTAGCGGGAGTGGTTGGGGTACCGAGACCCAGTACTTC. Its translation: CASSYRTSGSGWGTETQYF.

The V and J genes are TRBV7-8 and TRBJ2-7, with a weak D call TRBD2 (5 bases). V lost 5 bases, J lost 4 bases, and 9 bases lay in between. Germline assignment: CDR1 SGHVS and CDR2 FQNEAQ. This CDR3 region has 12 residues. In DNA, the CDR3 is TGTGCCAGCAGCGCGGGTCCATACGAGCAGTACTTC. Translating it yields CASSAGPYEQYF.

The chain joins TRBV28 to TRBJ1-2, with 8 positions matching TRBD1. The CDR3 is 13 amino acids. The V and J ends lost 5 bases and 8 bases, in that order; junction bases with no gene match: 7. CDR1 is MDHEN, CDR2 SYDVKM, per germline. The CDR3 coding sequence is TGTGCCAGCAGTCTAGAGGACAGGGCCGGCTACACCTTC. Protein sequence: CASSLEDRAGYTF.

This clonotype was seen only once. This rearrangement joins TRBV7-3 to TRBJ2-1; D tentatively reads TRBD1 or TRBD2 (5 bases each). Looked up from germline, CDR1 is SGHTA and CDR2 is FQGTGA. The CDR3 runs to 15 residues. Trimming removed 4 bases from V and 7 bases from J, with 17 bases in between. CDR3: CASSSTPGTLNEQFF. CDR3 DNA: TGTGCCAGCAGCTCAACCCCCGGGACCCTAAATGAGCAGTTCTTC. The whole variable domain, filled in from reference TRBV7-3 and TRBJ2-1, reads GAGVSQTPSNKVTEKGKYVELRCDPISGHTALYWYRQSLGQGPEFLIYFQGTGAADDSGLPNDRFFAVRPEGSVSTLKIQRTERGDSAVYLCASSSTPGTLNEQFFGPGTRLTVL.

This clonotype has a single count. The rearrangement links TRBV28 to TRBJ1-5, with D perhaps TRBD1 (5 bases). The ends were cut back, 5 bases at V and 4 bases at J, with 18 bases in the middle. Germline V gene data show CDR1 as MDHEN and CDR2 as SYDVKM. This CDR3 comprises 16 residues. CDR3 residues: CASSISTGTSNQPQHF. CDR3 nucleotide sequence: TGTGCCAGCAGTATTTCTACCGGGACCAGTAATCAGCCCCAGCATTTT.

The rearrangement links TRBV6-1 to TRBJ1-5, with a possible D match to TRBD1 (6 bases). The CDR3 runs to 15 residues. Looked up from germline, CDR1 is MNHNS and CDR2 is SASEGT. V lost 4 bases, J lost 2 bases, and 12 bases lay in between. The CDR3 bases are TGTGCCAGCAGTGTACAGGGAGGGGGCAATCAGCCCCAGCATTTT. This codes for CASSVQGGGNQPQHF.

The CDR3 loop is CASSIGAATEAFF. The CDR3 DNA follows: TGTGCCAGTAGTATCGGGGCTGCCACTGAAGCTTTCTTT. The V and J genes are TRBV19 and TRBJ1-1; D might be TRBD1 (5 bases). Per the germline V gene, CDR1 is LNHDA and CDR2 is SQIVND (reference sequence). This CDR3 has 13 amino acids. Trimming removed 3 bases at V and 4 bases at J, with 9 bases between.

The V call is TRBV20-1, the J call TRBJ2-5; 9 nucleotides agree with TRBD1. The CDR3 totals 16 residues. Germline-derived CDR1 and CDR2 are DFQATT and SNEGSKA (reference sequence). Trimming removed 0 bases from V and 5 bases from J; junction bases left unmatched: 10. The DNA for the CDR3 is TGCAGTGCTAGAGATCTCTGGGGACAGGGAGTTGAGACCCAGTACTTC. Amino acid sequence: CSARDLWGQGVETQYF.

This rearrangement joins TRBV20-1 to TRBJ2-7, with D perhaps matching TRBD1 (5 bases). Germline CDR1 and CDR2: DFQATT and SNEGSKA (reference sequence). This CDR3 region has 13 residues. V was shortened by 6 bases and J by 6 bases, with 18 bases between the two germline ends. The CDR3 nucleotides read TGCAGTGCACCCAAGGGGTGGAGTGGCGAGCAGTACTTC. Translation: CSAPKGWSGEQYF.

The chain recombines TRBV19 with TRBJ2-5; no definite D call. Germline V gives CDR1 LNHDA, CDR2 SQIVND (reference sequence). Deletions cut 3 bases from V and 0 bases from J, with 5 bases between. The CDR3 contains 13 residues. CDR3 amino acids: CASSIRDQETQYF. CDR3 DNA sequence: TGTGCCAGTAGTATTCGGGACCAAGAGACCCAGTACTTC.